This paragraph reports one TCR beta chain. Its antigen specificity is not known. Per-base quality was not reported, and no clone a single base away is much larger than it. TCRdb shows the sequencer as Illumina HiSeq 1500. TCRdb reran the public reads through fastp at Q25 and MiXCR, keeping productive beta chains. Records with the same CDR3 protein are collapsed into one entry carrying the most frequent genes and DNA. In all, the sample holds 40,000 to 50,000 distinct CDR3 sequences, and roughly 22% of those were seen once. The ten top clones hold under 20% of the sample. These data belong to a study of T cell repertoires in cytomegalovirus infection (dated by TCRdb to between 2018 and 2020). With regard to the full study: Donor HLA type was relevant to the analysis, because carriage of CMV infection together with the matching HLA type was indicated by public TCR beta signatures.

After removal of 0 bases from V and 13 bases from J, the junction retains 15 bases not matched to a gene. CDR1 DFQATT and CDR2 SNEGSKA were looked up in the germline V gene (reference sequence). From its cysteine to its phenylalanine, the CDR3 spans 15 amino acids. Only CDR3 DNA is held: 45 bases, read in frame from base 1. What the work shows at the level of the full study, not this receptor alone: The ex vivo response was dominated by HLA-C-restricted CMV-specific TCR beta clonotypes, which also provided the single most frequent clonotype in two of eight donors. In both this cohort and an independent cohort of 350 or so donors, the cumulative frequency of public TCR beta family members distinguished carriers of CMV infection plus the relevant HLA type.

The sequenced sample consisted of PBMCs, sequenced either directly or after in vitro stimulation (not recorded which). The TCR originated in a human donor in good health (CMV status not recorded). Some clones in this sample may be carry-over from other donors' samples. The rearrangement combines TRBV20-1 with TRBJ2-4; 7 central nucleotides agree with TRBD2. Read as DNA, the sequence is TGCAGTGCTAGAGATCAAACTAGCGCGGGTCTCGGACAGTACTTC. Its translation reads: CSARDQTSAGLGQYF.